This T cell receptor beta chain originates from a study of blood T cell repertoires in COVID-19. From germline, CDR1 is PRHDT and CDR2 FYEKMQ (reference sequence). With 0 bases clipped from V and 3 bases from J, the junction kept 2 bases outside the gene matches. The CDR3 sequence is 16 residues long. Relative to its sample, this clone is medium-sized. Profiled with immunoSEQ multiplex PCR; TCRdb holds only in-frame clones, not every one. The sample yields fewer than 350,000 clones, about 91% seen once. The receptor was isolated from a man aged 25 to 45 with COVID-19, enrolled during active disease. The sequencing input was peripheral blood. The chain links TRBV13 to TRBJ2-1, with 10 bases matching TRBD2. As DNA, the CDR3 is TGTGCCAGCAGCTTAGGCCTAGCGGGAGTCTACAATGAGCAGTTCTTC. It translates to CASSLGLAGVYNEQFF.